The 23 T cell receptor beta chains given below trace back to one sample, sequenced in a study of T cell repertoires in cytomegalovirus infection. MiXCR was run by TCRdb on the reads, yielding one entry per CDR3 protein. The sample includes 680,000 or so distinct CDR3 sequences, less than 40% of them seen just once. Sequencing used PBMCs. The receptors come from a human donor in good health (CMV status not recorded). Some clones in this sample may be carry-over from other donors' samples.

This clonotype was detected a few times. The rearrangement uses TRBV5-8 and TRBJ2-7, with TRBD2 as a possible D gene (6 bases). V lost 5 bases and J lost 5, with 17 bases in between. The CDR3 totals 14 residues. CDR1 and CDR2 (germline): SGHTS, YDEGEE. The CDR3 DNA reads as TGTGCCAGCAGGGCTGGGGGGATCTTCGACGAGCAGTACTTC. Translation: CASRAGGIFDEQYF.

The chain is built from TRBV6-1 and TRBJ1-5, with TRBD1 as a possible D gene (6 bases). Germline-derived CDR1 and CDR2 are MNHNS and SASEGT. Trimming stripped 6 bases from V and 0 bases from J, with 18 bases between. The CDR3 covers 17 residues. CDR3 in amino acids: CASRKAPRQDSNQPQHF. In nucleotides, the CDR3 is TGTGCCAGCAGAAAAGCCCCTAGACAGGATAGCAATCAGCCCCAGCATTTT.

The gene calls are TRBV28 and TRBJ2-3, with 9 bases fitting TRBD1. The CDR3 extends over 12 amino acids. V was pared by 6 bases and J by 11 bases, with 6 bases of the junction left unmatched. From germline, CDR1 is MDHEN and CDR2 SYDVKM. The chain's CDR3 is CASSPGTGRQYF. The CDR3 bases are TGTGCCAGCAGCCCCGGGACAGGGAGGCAGTATTTT.

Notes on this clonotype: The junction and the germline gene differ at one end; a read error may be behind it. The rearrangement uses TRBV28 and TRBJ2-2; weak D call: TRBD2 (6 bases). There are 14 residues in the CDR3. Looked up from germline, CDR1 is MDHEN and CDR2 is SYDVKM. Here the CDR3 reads CASSLLGSGGVLFF. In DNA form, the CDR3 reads TGTGCCAGCAGTTTATTGGGGTCGGGCGGGGTGCTGTTTTTT.

CDR3 DNA sequence: TGTGCCAGCAGCTTAGGCTTGAGCGGGAGGGCCTTTGAGACCCAGTACTTC. It is translated as CASSLGLSGRAFETQYF. The chain employs TRBV7-4 and TRBJ2-5; 10 nucleotides match TRBD2. The CDR3 consists of 17 residues. After removal of 1 base from V and 5 bases from J, the junction contained 10 bases not matched to a gene. Germline lookup yields CDR1 SGHVT and CDR2 SQSDAQ.

The CDR3 here is CASSSLAGGPGETQYF. CDR3 coding DNA: TGTGCCAGCAGCTCACTAGCGGGGGGGCCGGGAGAGACCCAGTACTTC. V usage is TRBV11-2 and J usage is TRBJ2-5; 13 positions agree with TRBD2. In germline, CDR1 is SGHAT, CDR2 FQNNGV. CDR3 length equals 16 residues. With 4 bases clipped from V and 4 bases from J, the junction kept 6 bases outside the gene matches.

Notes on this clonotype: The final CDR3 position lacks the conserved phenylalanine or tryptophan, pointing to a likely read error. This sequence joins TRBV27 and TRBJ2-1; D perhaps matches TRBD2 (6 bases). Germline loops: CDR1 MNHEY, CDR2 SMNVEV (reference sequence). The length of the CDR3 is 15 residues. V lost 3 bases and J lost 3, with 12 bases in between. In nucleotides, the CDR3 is TGTGCCAGCAGTTTCTCCGGGAGTCTCTACAATGAGCAGTTCTTA. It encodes CASSFSGSLYNEQFL.

The CDR3 protein is CASSYNSGEITDTQYF. In DNA, the CDR3 is TGTGCCAGCAGTTACAACAGCGGGGAGATCACAGATACGCAGTATTTT. The chain carries TRBV6-2 or TRBV6-3 and TRBJ2-3; 7 nucleotides line up with TRBD2. Germline V CDR1 and CDR2: MNHEY, SVGEGT. This CDR3 has 16 amino acids. The ends lost 2 bases at V and 2 bases at J; junction bases unmatched: 7.

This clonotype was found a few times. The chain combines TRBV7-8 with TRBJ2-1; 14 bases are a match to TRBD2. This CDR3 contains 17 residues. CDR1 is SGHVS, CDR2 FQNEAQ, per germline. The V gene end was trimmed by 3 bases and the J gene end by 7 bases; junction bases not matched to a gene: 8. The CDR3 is CASSFEPGLAGVNEQFF. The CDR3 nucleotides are TGTGCCAGCAGCTTCGAACCGGGACTAGCGGGAGTTAATGAGCAGTTCTTC.

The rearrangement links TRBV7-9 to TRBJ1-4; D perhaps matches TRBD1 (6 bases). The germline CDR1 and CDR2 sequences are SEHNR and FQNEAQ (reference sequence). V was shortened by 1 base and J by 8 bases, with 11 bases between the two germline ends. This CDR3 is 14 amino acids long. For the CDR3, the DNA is TGTGCCAGCAGCTTAGTGGTCAGGGGAGAAAAACTGTTTTTT. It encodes CASSLVVRGEKLFF.

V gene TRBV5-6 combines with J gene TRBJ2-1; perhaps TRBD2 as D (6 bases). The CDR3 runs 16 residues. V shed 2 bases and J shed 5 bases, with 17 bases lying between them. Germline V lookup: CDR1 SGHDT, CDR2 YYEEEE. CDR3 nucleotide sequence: TGTGCCAGCAGCTTTATAGCCCCGGGACTCCACAATGAGCAGTTCTTC. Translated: CASSFIAPGLHNEQFF.

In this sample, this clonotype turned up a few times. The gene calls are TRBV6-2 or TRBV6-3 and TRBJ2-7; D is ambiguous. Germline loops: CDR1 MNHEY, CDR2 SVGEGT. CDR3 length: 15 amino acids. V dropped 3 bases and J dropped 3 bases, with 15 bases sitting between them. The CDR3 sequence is CASSYFSVLHYEQYF. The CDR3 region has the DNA TGTGCCAGCAGTTATTTTTCAGTACTCCACTACGAGCAGTACTTC.

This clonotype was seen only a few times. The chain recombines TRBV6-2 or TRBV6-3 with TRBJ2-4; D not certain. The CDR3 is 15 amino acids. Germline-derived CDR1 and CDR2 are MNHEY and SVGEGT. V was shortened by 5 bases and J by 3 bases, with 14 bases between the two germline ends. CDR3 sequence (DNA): TGTGCCAGCAGTCGCCTCCACGACCTCAAAAACATTCAGTACTTC. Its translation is CASSRLHDLKNIQYF.

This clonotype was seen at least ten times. The CDR3 reads CASSRDSPLHF. Written as DNA, the CDR3 is TGTGCCAGCAGCCGTGATTCACCCCTCCACTTT. The chain has TRBV7-2 and TRBJ1-6; D remains unclear. The V and J ends lost 5 bases and 8 bases respectively, with 4 bases between them. CDR1 is SGHTA, CDR2 FQGNSA, per germline. The CDR3 spans 11 residues. Together with reference TRBV7-2 and TRBJ1-6, the CDR3 gives the full variable domain: GAGVSQSPSNKVTEKGKDVELRCDPISGHTALYWYRQSLGQGLEFLIYFQGNSAPDKSGLPSDRFSAERTGGSVSTLTIQRTQQEDSAVYLCASSRDSPLHFGNGTRLTVT.

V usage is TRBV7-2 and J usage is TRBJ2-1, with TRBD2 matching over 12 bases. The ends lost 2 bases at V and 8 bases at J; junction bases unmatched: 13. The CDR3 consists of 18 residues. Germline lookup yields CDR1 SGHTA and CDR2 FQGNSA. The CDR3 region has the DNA TGTGCCAGCAGCTTAAGACTAGCGGGGGAGCTGCCAGGCGATGAGCAGTTCTTC. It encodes CASSLRLAGELPGDEQFF.

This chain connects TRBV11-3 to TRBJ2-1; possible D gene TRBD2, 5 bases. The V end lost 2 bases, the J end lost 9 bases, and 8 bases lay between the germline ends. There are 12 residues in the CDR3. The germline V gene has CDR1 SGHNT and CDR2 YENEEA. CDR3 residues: CASSLSAGEQFF. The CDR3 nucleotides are TGTGCCAGCAGCTTATCCGCGGGTGAGCAGTTCTTC.

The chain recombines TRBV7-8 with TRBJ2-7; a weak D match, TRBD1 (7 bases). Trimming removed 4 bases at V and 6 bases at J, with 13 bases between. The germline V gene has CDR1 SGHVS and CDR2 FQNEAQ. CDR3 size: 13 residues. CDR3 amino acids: CASSYGGTVEQYF. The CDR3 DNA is TGTGCCAGCAGCTACGGAGGGACAGTCGAGCAGTACTTC. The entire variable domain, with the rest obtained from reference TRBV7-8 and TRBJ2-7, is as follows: GAGVSQSPRYKVAKRGQDVALRCDPISGHVSLFWYQQALGQGPEFLTYFQNEAQLDKSGLPSDRFFAERPEGSVSTLKIQRTQQEDSAVYLCASSYGGTVEQYFGPGTRLTVT.

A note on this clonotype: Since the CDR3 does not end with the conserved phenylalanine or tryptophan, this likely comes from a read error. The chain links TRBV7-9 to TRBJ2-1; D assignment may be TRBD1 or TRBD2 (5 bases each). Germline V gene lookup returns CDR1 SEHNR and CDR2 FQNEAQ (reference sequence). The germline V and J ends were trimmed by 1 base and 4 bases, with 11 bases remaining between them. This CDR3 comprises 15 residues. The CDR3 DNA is TGTGCCAGCAGCTTAGGACAGCGGCCTTACAATGAGCAGTTCTTA. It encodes CASSLGQRPYNEQFL.

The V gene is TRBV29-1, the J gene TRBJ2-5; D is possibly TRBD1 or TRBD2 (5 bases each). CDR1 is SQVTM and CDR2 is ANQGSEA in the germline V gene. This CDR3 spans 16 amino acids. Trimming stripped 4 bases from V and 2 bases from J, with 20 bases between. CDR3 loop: CSVVGWDQRPQETQYF. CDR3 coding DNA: TGCAGCGTTGTAGGTTGGGACCAAAGGCCACAAGAGACCCAGTACTTC.

CDR3 nucleotides: TGTGCCAGCAGTTTCCAGGGTGTAGGGAACACTGAAGCTTTCTTT. Translated: CASSFQGVGNTEAFF. The V call is TRBV27, the J call TRBJ1-1; D possibly corresponds to TRBD1 (5 bases). From germline, CDR1 is MNHEY and CDR2 SMNVEV (reference sequence). CDR3 length: 15 residues. The V and J ends lost 3 bases and 1 base respectively, with 12 bases between them.

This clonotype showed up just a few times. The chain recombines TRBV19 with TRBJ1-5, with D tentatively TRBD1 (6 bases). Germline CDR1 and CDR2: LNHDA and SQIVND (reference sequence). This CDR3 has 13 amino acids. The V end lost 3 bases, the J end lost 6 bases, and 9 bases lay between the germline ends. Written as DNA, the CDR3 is TGTGCCAGTAGTATCCAACAGGGTCAGCCCCAGCATTTT. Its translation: CASSIQQGQPQHF.

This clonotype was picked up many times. CDR3 in amino acids: CASSTRLATSYNEQFF. CDR3 coding DNA: TGTGCCAGCAGCACCCGACTAGCGACCTCCTACAATGAGCAGTTCTTC. This rearrangement joins TRBV7-6 to TRBJ2-1; 8 bases match TRBD2. CDR3 length: 16 residues. Germline V gene sequence: CDR1 SGHVS, CDR2 FNYEAQ. J was trimmed by 0 bases and V by 5 bases; bases with no gene match: 6.

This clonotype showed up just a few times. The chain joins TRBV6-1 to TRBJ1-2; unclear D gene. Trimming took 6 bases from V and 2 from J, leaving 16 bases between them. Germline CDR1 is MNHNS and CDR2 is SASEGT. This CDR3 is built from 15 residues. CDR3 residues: CASSDFPGKNYGYTF. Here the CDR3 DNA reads TGTGCCAGCAGCGATTTTCCGGGAAAAAACTATGGCTACACCTTC.